Described below is a single TCR beta chain sequence and its context. Its antigen remains unknown. Primers used in a second PCR of roughly 7 to 12 cycles were a sample-barcoded 5' primer and a J-beta primer mix. MiXCR, run by TCRdb on the 5' RACE reads, gives a single entry per CDR3 protein. The sample gives 650,000 to 1,000,000 distinct CDR3 sequences, about half of which show up once; over 15% is in the top ten. The germline CDR1 and CDR2 sequences are KGHSH and LQKENI. This CDR3 contains 15 residues. With 0 bases clipped from V and 4 bases from J, the junction kept 4 bases outside the gene matches. This specimen comes from a study of blood T cells in healthy people across ages. Study-wide results and caveats: Calculation of diversity from one million T cells yielded estimates considered to be underestimates.

The chain carries TRBV18 and TRBJ2-5; 8 nucleotides line up with TRBD1. This TCR derives from a man older than 75 in good health. The sequencing input was blood. For the CDR3, the DNA is TGTGCCAGCTCACCACCCAGGGGGCTCGGAGAGACCCAGTACTTC. It is translated as CASSPPRGLGETQYF.